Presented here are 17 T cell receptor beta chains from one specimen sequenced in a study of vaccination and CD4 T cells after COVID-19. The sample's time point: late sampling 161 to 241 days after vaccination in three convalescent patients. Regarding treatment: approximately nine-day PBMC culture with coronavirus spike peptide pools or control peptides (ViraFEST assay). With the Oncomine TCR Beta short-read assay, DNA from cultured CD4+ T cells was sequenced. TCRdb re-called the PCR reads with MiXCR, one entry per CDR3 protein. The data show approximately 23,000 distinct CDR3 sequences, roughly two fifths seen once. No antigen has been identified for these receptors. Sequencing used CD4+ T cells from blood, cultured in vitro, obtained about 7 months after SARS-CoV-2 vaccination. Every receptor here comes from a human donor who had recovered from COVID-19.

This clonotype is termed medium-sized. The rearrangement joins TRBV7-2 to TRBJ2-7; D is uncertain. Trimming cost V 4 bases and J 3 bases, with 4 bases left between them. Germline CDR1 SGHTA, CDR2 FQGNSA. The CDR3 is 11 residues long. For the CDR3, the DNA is TGTGCCAGCAGCTCTTACTACGAGCAGTACTTC. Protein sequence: CASSSYYEQYF.

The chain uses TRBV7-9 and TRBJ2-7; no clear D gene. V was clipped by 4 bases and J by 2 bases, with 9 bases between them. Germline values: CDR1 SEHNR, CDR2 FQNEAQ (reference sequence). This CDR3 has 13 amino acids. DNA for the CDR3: TGTGCCAGCAGCTACAGTCCCCCCTACGAGCAGTACTTC. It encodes CASSYSPPYEQYF.

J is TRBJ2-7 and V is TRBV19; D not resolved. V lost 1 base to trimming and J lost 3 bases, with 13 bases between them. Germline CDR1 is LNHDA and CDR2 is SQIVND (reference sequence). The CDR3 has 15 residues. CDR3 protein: CASSIVGTKYYEQYF. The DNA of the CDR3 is TGTGCCAGTAGTATAGTTGGCACCAAATACTACGAGCAGTACTTC.

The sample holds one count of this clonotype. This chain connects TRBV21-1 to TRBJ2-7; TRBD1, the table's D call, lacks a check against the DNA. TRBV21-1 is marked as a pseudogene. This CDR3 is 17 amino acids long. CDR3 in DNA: TGTGCCAGCAGCTACCCCCGGGACAGGGGTACCTCCTACGAGCAGTACTTC. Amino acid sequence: CASSYPRDRGTSYEQYF.

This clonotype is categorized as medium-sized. As DNA, the CDR3 is TGTGCCAGCAGTATTTTACCGGGACAGGGGACCTACGAGCAGTACTTC. Translation gives CASSILPGQGTYEQYF. This chain connects TRBV28 to TRBJ2-7; 10 positions agree with TRBD1. Germline V gene lookup returns CDR1 MDHEN and CDR2 SYDVKM. Germline trimming cut 5 bases from V and 2 bases from J; bases unmatched to any gene: 9. This CDR3 comprises 16 residues.

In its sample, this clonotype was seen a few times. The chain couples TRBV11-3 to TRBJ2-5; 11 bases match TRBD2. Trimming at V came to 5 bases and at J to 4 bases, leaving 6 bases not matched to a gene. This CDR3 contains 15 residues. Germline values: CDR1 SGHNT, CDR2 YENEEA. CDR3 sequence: CASSKTSGVGETQYF. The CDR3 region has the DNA TGTGCCAGCAGCAAGACTAGCGGGGTTGGAGAGACCCAGTACTTC.

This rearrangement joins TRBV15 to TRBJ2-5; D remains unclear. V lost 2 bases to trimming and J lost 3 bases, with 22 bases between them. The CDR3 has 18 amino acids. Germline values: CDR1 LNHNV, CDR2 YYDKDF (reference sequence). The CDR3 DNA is TGTGCCACCAGCAGATCGGGTTCCGACATCCCATTCGAAGAGACCCAGTACTTC. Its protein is CATSRSGSDIPFEETQYF.

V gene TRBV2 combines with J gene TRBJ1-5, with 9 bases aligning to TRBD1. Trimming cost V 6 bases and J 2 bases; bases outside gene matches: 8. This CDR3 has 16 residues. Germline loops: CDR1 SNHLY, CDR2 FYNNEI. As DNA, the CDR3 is TGTGCCAGCAGATTAAAGGGACAGGGAGGCAATCAGCCCCAGCATTTT. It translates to CASRLKGQGGNQPQHF.

The CDR3 region has the DNA TGTGCCAGCAGACCCACTGGGGGGGTCCTTAGCAATCAGCCCCAGCATTTT. It encodes CASRPTGGVLSNQPQHF. V is TRBV6-1 and J is TRBJ1-5; the D gene is possibly TRBD1 (5 bases). The ends were cut back, 6 bases at V and 0 bases at J, with 18 bases in the middle. Germline-derived CDR1 and CDR2 are MNHNS and SASEGT. This CDR3 is built from 17 residues.

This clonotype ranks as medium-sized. The CDR3 reads CATSDPGLQEAFF. Here the CDR3 DNA reads TGTGCCACCAGTGACCCCGGGTTGCAAGAAGCTTTCTTT. This chain uses TRBV24-1 with TRBJ1-1; D not certain. The CDR3 covers 13 residues. The V and J ends lost 4 bases and 8 bases respectively, with 13 bases between them. Per germline, CDR1 KGHDR and CDR2 SFDVKD.

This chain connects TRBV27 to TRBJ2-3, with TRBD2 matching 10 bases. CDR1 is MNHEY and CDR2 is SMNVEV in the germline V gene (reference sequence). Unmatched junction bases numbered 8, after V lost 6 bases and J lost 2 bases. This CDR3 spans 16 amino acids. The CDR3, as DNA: TGTGCCAGCAGGCCTAGACTAGCGGGCTTCACAGATACGCAGTATTTT. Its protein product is CASRPRLAGFTDTQYF.

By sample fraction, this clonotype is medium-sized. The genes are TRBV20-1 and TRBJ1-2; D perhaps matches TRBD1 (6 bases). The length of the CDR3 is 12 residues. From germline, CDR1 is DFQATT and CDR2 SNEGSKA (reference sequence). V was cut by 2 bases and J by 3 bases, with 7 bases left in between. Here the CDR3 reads CSARNRDYGYTF. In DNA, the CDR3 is TGCAGTGCTAGAAACAGGGACTATGGCTACACCTTC.

CDR3 sequence (DNA): TGTGCCAGCAGCCGACTGGGCGGGAGGGCCTACAATGAGCAGTTCTTC. This gives the protein CASSRLGGRAYNEQFF. The rearrangement links TRBV7-3 to TRBJ2-1, with 9 bases aligning to TRBD2. Germline lookup yields CDR1 SGHTA and CDR2 FQGTGA. This CDR3 comprises 16 residues. With 5 bases clipped from V and 2 bases from J, the junction kept 7 bases outside the gene matches. The complete variable domain, with remaining parts taken from reference TRBV7-3 and TRBJ2-1, reads GAGVSQTPSNKVTEKGKYVELRCDPISGHTALYWYRQSLGQGPEFLIYFQGTGAADDSGLPNDRFFAVRPEGSVSTLKIQRTERGDSAVYLCASSRLGGRAYNEQFFGPGTRLTVL.

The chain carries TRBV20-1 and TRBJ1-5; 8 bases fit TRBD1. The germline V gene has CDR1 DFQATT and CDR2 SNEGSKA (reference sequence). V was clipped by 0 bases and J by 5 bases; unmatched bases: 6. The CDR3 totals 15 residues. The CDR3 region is CSARDFQGADQPQHF. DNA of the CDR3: TGCAGTGCTAGAGATTTTCAGGGGGCAGATCAGCCCCAGCATTTT.

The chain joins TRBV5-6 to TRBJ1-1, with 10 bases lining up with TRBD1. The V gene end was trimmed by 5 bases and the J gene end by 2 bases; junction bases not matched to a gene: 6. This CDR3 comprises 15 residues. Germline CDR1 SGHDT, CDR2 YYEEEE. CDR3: CASRETGGSNTEAFF. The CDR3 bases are TGTGCCAGCAGGGAGACAGGGGGCAGTAACACTGAAGCTTTCTTT. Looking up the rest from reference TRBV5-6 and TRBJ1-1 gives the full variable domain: DAGVTQSPTHLIKTRGQQVTLRCSPKSGHDTVSWYQQALGQGPQFIFQYYEEEERQRGNFPDRFSGHQFPNYSSELNVNALLLGDSALYLCASRETGGSNTEAFFGQGTRLTVV.

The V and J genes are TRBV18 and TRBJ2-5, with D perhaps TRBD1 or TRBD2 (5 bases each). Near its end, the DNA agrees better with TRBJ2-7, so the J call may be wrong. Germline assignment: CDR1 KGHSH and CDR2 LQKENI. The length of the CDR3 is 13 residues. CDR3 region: CASSSGTAGEQYF. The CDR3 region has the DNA TGTGCCAGCTCTTCCGGGACCGCCGGCGAGCAGTACTTC.

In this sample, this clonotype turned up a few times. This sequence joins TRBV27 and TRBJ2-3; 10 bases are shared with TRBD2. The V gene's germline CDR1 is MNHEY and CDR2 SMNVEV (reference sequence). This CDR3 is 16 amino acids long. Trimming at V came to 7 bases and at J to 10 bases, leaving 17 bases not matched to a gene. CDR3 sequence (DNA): TGTGCCAGCACTCATTATCGTAGCGGGGGGCGCCACCCGCAGTATTTT. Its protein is CASTHYRSGGRHPQYF.